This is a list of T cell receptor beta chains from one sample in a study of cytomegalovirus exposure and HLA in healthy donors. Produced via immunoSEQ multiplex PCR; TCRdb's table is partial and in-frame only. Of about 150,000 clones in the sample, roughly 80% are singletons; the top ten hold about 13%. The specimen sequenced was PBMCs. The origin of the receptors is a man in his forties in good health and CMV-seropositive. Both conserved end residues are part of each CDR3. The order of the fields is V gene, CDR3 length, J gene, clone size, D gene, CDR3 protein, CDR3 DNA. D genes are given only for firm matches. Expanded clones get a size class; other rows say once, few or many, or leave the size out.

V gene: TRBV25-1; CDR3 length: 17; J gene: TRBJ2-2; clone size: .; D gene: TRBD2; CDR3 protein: CASSDPRTSGSYGELFF; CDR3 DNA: TGTGCCAGCAGTGATCCGCGGACTAGCGGGAGTTACGGGGAGCTGTTTTTT
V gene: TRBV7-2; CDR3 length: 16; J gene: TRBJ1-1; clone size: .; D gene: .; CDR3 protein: CASSLGSQGWGTEAFF; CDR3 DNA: TGTGCCAGCAGCTTGGGCTCACAGGGCTGGGGCACTGAAGCTTTCTTT
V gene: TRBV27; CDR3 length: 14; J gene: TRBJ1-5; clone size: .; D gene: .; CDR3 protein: CASSYGSGNQPQHF; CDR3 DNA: TGTGCCAGCAGTTACGGGTCGGGCAATCAGCCCCAGCATTTT
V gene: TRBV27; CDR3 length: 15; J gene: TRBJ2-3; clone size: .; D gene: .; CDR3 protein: CASSLVASSTDTQYF; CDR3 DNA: TGTGCCAGCAGTTTAGTAGCGTCTAGCACAGATACGCAGTATTTT
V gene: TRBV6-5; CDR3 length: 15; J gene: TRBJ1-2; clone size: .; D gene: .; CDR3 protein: CASSPRTDSRAGYTF; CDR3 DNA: TGTGCCAGCAGCCCCCGGACAGACAGTCGAGCTGGCTACACCTTC
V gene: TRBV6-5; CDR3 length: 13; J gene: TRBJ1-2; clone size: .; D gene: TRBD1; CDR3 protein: CASSPDRGDGYTF; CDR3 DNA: TGTGCCAGCAGTCCGGACAGGGGGGATGGCTACACCTTC
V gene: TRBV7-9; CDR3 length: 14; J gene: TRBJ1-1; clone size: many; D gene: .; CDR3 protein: CASSLEARDTEAFF; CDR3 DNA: TGTGCCAGCAGCTTAGAGGCCCGGGACACTGAAGCTTTCTTT
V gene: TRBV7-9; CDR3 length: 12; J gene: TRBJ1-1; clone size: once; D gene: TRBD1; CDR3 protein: CASSLGDRWAFF; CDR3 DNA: TGTGCCAGCAGCTTAGGGGACAGGTGGGCTTTCTTT
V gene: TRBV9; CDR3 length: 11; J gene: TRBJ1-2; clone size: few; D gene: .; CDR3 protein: CASHGGRGYTF; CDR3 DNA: TGTGCCAGCCATGGAGGGCGTGGCTACACCTTC
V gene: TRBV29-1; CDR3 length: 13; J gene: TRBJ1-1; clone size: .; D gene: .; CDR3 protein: CSVGRQMNTEAFF; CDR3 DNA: TGCAGCGTTGGGAGGCAGATGAACACTGAAGCTTTCTTT
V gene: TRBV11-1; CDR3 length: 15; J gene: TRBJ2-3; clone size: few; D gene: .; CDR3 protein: CASSLPGAAADTQYF; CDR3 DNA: TGTGCCAGCAGCTTACCGGGAGCAGCCGCAGATACGCAGTATTTT
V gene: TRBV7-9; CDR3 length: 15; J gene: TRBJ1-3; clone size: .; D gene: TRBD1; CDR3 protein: CASSDRDSAGNTIYF; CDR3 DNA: TGTGCCAGCAGCGACCGGGACAGCGCTGGAAACACCATATATTTT
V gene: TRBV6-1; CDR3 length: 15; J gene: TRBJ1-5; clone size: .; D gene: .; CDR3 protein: CASRAGRGSNQPQHF; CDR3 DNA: TGTGCCAGCAGGGCCGGCCGGGGTAGCAATCAGCCCCAGCATTTT